These T cell receptor beta chains were read from a single sample in a study of regulatory T cells in long-lasting Graves disease. One entry per CDR3 protein, called by TCRdb with MiXCR from the multiplex PCR reads. The profile shows 360,000 or so distinct CDR3 sequences, over 15% of them singletons. These sequences were also reported in another study, on T cells in Graves' hyperthyroidism and ophthalmopathy.

This specimen was peripheral blood mononuclear cells (PBMCs), taken at new diagnosis, from a patient treated with antithyroid drugs. All receptors come from a man aged 35 to 55 with Graves disease. Each CDR3 is given with its conserved first and last residue. D genes are given only for firm matches. Some rows mark clone size as missing; the rest say once, few, many or name a class of expanded clone.

D gene: NA
V gene: TRBV10-3
clone size: NA
J gene: TRBJ1-6
CDR3 DNA: TGTGCCATCAGTGCAAGCTCGAGGCCCAGTTTTAATTCACCCCTCCACTTT
CDR3 protein: CAISASSRPSFNSPLHF

D gene: NA
V gene: TRBV6-1
clone size: many
J gene: TRBJ2-5
CDR3 DNA: TGTGCCAGCAGTGAGTGGGGGGCCCAGGAGACCCAGTACTTC
CDR3 protein: CASSEWGAQETQYF

D gene: NA
V gene: TRBV4-1
clone size: many
J gene: TRBJ2-2
CDR3 DNA: TGCGCCAGCAGCCCCCATGCGGGGACGGACACCGGGGAGCTGTTTTTT
CDR3 protein: CASSPHAGTDTGELFF

D gene: NA
V gene: TRBV6-1
clone size: many
J gene: TRBJ2-3
CDR3 DNA: TGTGCCAGCACCCCCGGGGAGGGGGACACAGATACGCAGTATTTT
CDR3 protein: CASTPGEGDTDTQYF

D gene: TRBD1
V gene: TRBV12-3/TRBV12-4
clone size: many
J gene: TRBJ2-3
CDR3 DNA: TGTGCCAGCAGTCACCGGGACAGGGGCATTACGCAGTATTTT
CDR3 protein: CASSHRDRGITQYF

D gene: NA
V gene: TRBV29-1
clone size: few
J gene: TRBJ1-4
CDR3 DNA: TGCAGCGTTGGGGGACGGGAGAATGAAAAACTGTTTTTT
CDR3 protein: CSVGGRENEKLFF

D gene: TRBD2
V gene: TRBV7-9
clone size: few
J gene: TRBJ2-5
CDR3 DNA: TGTGCCAGCAGTAGGGGAGGGGAACAAGAGACCCAGTACTTC
CDR3 protein: CASSRGGEQETQYF

D gene: TRBD1
V gene: TRBV27
clone size: many
J gene: TRBJ2-5
CDR3 DNA: TGTGCCAGCAGTTTAAGTCAGGGGGCCCAAGAGACCCAGTACTTC
CDR3 protein: CASSLSQGAQETQYF

D gene: NA
V gene: TRBV7-9
clone size: many
J gene: TRBJ2-7
CDR3 DNA: TGTGCCAGCAGCTTAAATGGGGACCCCTCCTACGAGCAGTACTTC
CDR3 protein: CASSLNGDPSYEQYF

D gene: NA
V gene: TRBV7-6
clone size: NA
J gene: TRBJ1-6
CDR3 DNA: TGTGCCAGCAGCTTGCAACAGGGACTTTATAATTCACCCCTCCACTTT
CDR3 protein: CASSLQQGLYNSPLHF

D gene: NA
V gene: TRBV30
clone size: NA
J gene: TRBJ1-1
CDR3 DNA: TGTGCCCGGAGTGTGGGGGGAGAAACTGAAGCTTTCTTT
CDR3 protein: CARSVGGETEAFF

D gene: NA
V gene: TRBV27
clone size: NA
J gene: TRBJ2-7
CDR3 DNA: TGTGCCAGCAGTTACCGGCCCCCGGGGCAGCAGTACTTC
CDR3 protein: CASSYRPPGQQYF

D gene: NA
V gene: TRBV6-1
clone size: NA
J gene: TRBJ1-3
CDR3 DNA: TGTGCCAGCAGCGAACTCTCTGGAAACACCATATATTTT
CDR3 protein: CASSELSGNTIYF

D gene: NA
V gene: TRBV4-1
clone size: few
J gene: TRBJ2-3
CDR3 DNA: TGCGCCAGCAGCCAAGTGGGACTCGCAATTGATACGCAGTATTTT
CDR3 protein: CASSQVGLAIDTQYF

D gene: NA
V gene: TRBV7-2
clone size: few
J gene: TRBJ1-1
CDR3 DNA: TGTGCCAGCAGCTTAGCGCTGAGCAGGGGAGGAGCTTTCTTT
CDR3 protein: CASSLALSRGGAFF

D gene: NA
V gene: TRBV4-1
clone size: few
J gene: TRBJ1-1
CDR3 DNA: TGCGCCAGCAGCCAAGCCTCCGGTACTGAAGCTTTCTTT
CDR3 protein: CASSQASGTEAFF

D gene: TRBD2
V gene: TRBV3-1
clone size: many
J gene: TRBJ2-3
CDR3 DNA: TGTGCCAGCAGCCAAGTTGAGCGGGAGAACACAGATACGCAGTATTTT
CDR3 protein: CASSQVERENTDTQYF

D gene: TRBD1
V gene: TRBV7-8
clone size: NA
J gene: TRBJ1-2
CDR3 DNA: TGTGCCAGCAGCTCCCGGGACAGGGGCGTCTATGGCTACACCTTC
CDR3 protein: CASSSRDRGVYGYTF

D gene: TRBD1
V gene: TRBV5-6
clone size: few
J gene: TRBJ2-4
CDR3 DNA: TGTGCCAGCAGCAACAGGGGTTACGAAAACATTCAGTACTTC
CDR3 protein: CASSNRGYENIQYF

D gene: NA
V gene: TRBV14
clone size: few
J gene: TRBJ2-1
CDR3 DNA: TGTGCCAGCAGCCAAGGGGCAGGGGGGTACAATGAGCAGTTCTTC
CDR3 protein: CASSQGAGGYNEQFF

D gene: NA
V gene: TRBV10-3
clone size: few
J gene: TRBJ1-5
CDR3 DNA: TGTGCCATCAGTGAGGTTCGGGGGGGGGGCAATCAGCCCCAGCATTTT
CDR3 protein: CAISEVRGGGNQPQHF

D gene: TRBD1
V gene: TRBV6-1
clone size: many
J gene: TRBJ2-7
CDR3 DNA: TGTGCCAGCAGTGATCCGGGACAGGGGTACGAGCAGTACTTC
CDR3 protein: CASSDPGQGYEQYF

D gene: NA
V gene: TRBV30
clone size: few
J gene: TRBJ2-7
CDR3 DNA: TGTGCCTGGGAGGTAGGGAACGAGCAGTACTTC
CDR3 protein: CAWEVGNEQYF

D gene: TRBD1
V gene: TRBV5-5
clone size: NA
J gene: TRBJ2-7
CDR3 DNA: TGTGCCAGCAGCGGCGGAGGGACAGGGTACGGAGAGCAGTACTTC
CDR3 protein: CASSGGGTGYGEQYF

D gene: NA
V gene: TRBV28
clone size: many
J gene: TRBJ2-5
CDR3 DNA: TGTGCCAGCTACCGGGCGAGTCGGAGCCCGAAGACCCAGTACTTC
CDR3 protein: CASYRASRSPKTQYF

D gene: NA
V gene: TRBV2
clone size: many
J gene: TRBJ2-1
CDR3 DNA: TGTGCCAGCAGCCTAGATGGAAACAATGAGCAGTTCTTC
CDR3 protein: CASSLDGNNEQFF

D gene: NA
V gene: TRBV27
clone size: many
J gene: TRBJ2-1
CDR3 DNA: TGTGCCAGCAACCCCTACCGGGAATCCAATGAGCAGTTCTTC
CDR3 protein: CASNPYRESNEQFF